The subject of this entry is one T cell receptor (beta chain). Its specificity is not known. This sample stems from a study of CXCR3-negative and CXCR3-positive naive CD8 T cells. Libraries were UMI-labeled 5' RACE TRB cDNA. TCRdb re-called the 5' RACE reads and gives one entry per CDR3 protein, without DNA. Its clone listing holds some 54,000 distinct CDR3 sequences. Study results and limitations: Compared with CXCR3-negative naive cells, CXCR3-positive naive cells showed more hydrophobic TRB CDR3s.

Sequencing was carried out using naive CXCR3+ CD8+ T cells from blood. Documented subset: CD45RO-CCR7+CD27+CD95- naive CD8+ T cells expressing CXCR3 (TNR3+). This clonotype was sampled from a human donor in good health. Some clones in this sample may be carry-over from other donors' samples.

CDR3 sequence: CSVDEGTEAFF. J is TRBJ1-1 and V is TRBV29-1. CDR3 size: 11 residues. Germline V CDR1 and CDR2: SQVTM, ANQGSEA.